These 10 T cell receptor beta chains originate from one sample sequenced in a study of OX40 agonist ivuxolimab in advanced cancers. Assay used: immunoSEQ multiplex PCR; TCRdb lists only in-frame clones, some missing. Of some 35,000 clones detected, over 80% appear once; the ten largest clones hold more than 20%. The sequences come from CD4+ or CD8+ T cells sorted from blood, collected in a trial of the OX40 agonist ivuxolimab. The source is an adult with an advanced solid tumor such as melanoma, head and neck, liver or kidney cancer.

J is TRBJ2-2 and V is TRBV10-3, with a weak D call TRBD1 (5 bases). The CDR3 sequence is 16 residues long. Trimming removed 7 bases at V and 0 bases at J, with 15 bases between. Germline loops: CDR1 ENHRY, CDR2 SYGVKD. CDR3 nucleotide sequence: TGTGCCATCATGCCAGGGCCGAATTCGAACACCGGGGAGCTGTTTTTT. This encodes CAIMPGPNSNTGELFF.

The chain couples TRBV27 to TRBJ1-5, with unresolved D. CDR3 size: 13 residues. The germline gives CDR1 MNHEY, CDR2 SMNVEV (reference sequence). Trimming cost V 3 bases and J 3 bases, with 6 bases left between them. The CDR3, as DNA: TGTGCCAGCAGTTTGGGAACCAATCAGCCCCAGCATTTT. Translation gives CASSLGTNQPQHF.

This clone is medium-sized. J is TRBJ1-5 and V is TRBV7-9; D remains unclear. V lost 5 bases and J 7 bases, leaving 15 bases between the germline ends. CDR3 length: 14 amino acids. The germline V gene encodes CDR1 SEHNR and CDR2 FQNEAQ (reference sequence). CDR3 DNA sequence: TGTGCCAGCAGCCTACCCGGGAGTGGGCAGCCCCAGCATTTT. It codes for CASSLPGSGQPQHF.

The rearrangement joins TRBV13 to TRBJ2-3, with D maybe TRBD2 (5 bases). The V gene lost 4 bases and the J gene lost 7 bases, with 12 bases spanning the gap. In germline, CDR1 is PRHDT, CDR2 FYEKMQ (reference sequence). The CDR3 loop spans 13 amino acids. In DNA, the CDR3 is TGTGCCAGCAGCTCGGGGATGCCGAATACGCAGTATTTT. Its translation: CASSSGMPNTQYF.

The chain uses TRBV13 and TRBJ2-5, with TRBD1 identical over 9 bases. V lost 4 bases to trimming and J lost 4 bases; unmatched junction nucleotides: 4. The CDR3 totals 14 residues. Germline V lookup: CDR1 PRHDT, CDR2 FYEKMQ (reference sequence). This CDR3 reads CASSYPTGGETQYF. In nucleotides, the CDR3 is TGTGCCAGCAGCTACCCGACAGGGGGAGAGACCCAGTACTTC.

The gene calls are TRBV27 and TRBJ1-5; 7 bases map to TRBD1. CDR1 is MNHEY and CDR2 is SMNVEV in the germline V gene (reference sequence). Trimming removed 6 bases from V and 2 bases from J; junction bases left unmatched: 13. CDR3 length equals 17 residues. CDR3 nucleotides: TGTGCCAGCAGACACCTTCCAACAGGGGCCGGCAATCAGCCCCAGCATTTT. This translates into CASRHLPTGAGNQPQHF.

The chain is built from TRBV7-2 and TRBJ2-1, with D possibly matching TRBD2 (7 bases). This CDR3 contains 14 residues. V lost 5 bases and J lost 8, with 16 bases in between. Germline loops: CDR1 SGHTA, CDR2 FQGNSA. The CDR3 nucleotides are TGTGCCAGCAGCCCGCCCGCGGGGGCCGATGAGCAGTTCTTC. Protein sequence: CASSPPAGADEQFF.

The CDR3 coding sequence is TGTGCCAGTAGTCATGGACAGGGGGACTACGAGCAGTACTTC. Protein: CASSHGQGDYEQYF. V usage is TRBV19 and J usage is TRBJ2-7; 10 bases match TRBD1. The CDR3 consists of 14 residues. V lost 5 bases and J lost 3; bases outside the gene matches: 4. Looked up from germline, CDR1 is LNHDA and CDR2 is SQIVND (reference sequence). Based on the CDR3 plus reference TRBV19 and TRBJ2-7, the full variable domain is DGGITQSPKYLFRKEGQNVTLSCEQNLNHDAMYWYRQDPGQGLRLIYYSQIVNDFQKGDIAEGYSVSREKKESFPLTVTSAQKNPTAFYLCASSHGQGDYEQYFGPGTRLTVT.

The V gene is TRBV4-3, the J gene TRBJ2-7; perhaps TRBD1 as D (6 bases). V was clipped by 4 bases and J by 3 bases, with 13 bases between them. The CDR3 spans 14 residues. Germline values: CDR1 LGHNA, CDR2 YSLEER. The CDR3 spells CASSRDKQGYEQYF. The DNA of the CDR3 is TGCGCCAGCAGCCGGGACAAACAGGGCTACGAGCAGTACTTC.

This sequence joins TRBV7-2 and TRBJ2-3, with unresolved D. The germline V gene encodes CDR1 SGHTA and CDR2 FQGNSA. V lost 1 base and J 4 bases, leaving 6 bases between the germline ends. The length of the CDR3 is 13 residues. In DNA form, the CDR3 reads TGTGCCAGCAGCTTAGTGACGTCAGATACGCAGTATTTT. This codes for CASSLVTSDTQYF.